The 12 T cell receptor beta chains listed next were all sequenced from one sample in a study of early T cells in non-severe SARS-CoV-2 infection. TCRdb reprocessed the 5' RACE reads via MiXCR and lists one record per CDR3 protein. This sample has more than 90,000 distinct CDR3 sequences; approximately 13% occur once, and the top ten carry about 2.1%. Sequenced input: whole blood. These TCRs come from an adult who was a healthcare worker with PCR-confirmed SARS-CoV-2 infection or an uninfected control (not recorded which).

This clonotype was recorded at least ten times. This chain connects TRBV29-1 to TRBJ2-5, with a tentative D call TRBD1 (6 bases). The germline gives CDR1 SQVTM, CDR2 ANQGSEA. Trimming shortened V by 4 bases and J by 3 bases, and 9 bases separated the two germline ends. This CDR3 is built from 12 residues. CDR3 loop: CSVVGAEETQYF. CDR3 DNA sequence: TGCAGCGTTGTGGGGGCTGAAGAGACCCAGTACTTC.

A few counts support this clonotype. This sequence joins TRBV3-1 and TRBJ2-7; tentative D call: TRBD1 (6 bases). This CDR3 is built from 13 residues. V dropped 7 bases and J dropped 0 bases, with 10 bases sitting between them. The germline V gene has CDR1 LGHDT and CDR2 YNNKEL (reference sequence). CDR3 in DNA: TGTGCCAGCAAGGGGACATTCTCCTACGAGCAGTACTTC. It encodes CASKGTFSYEQYF.

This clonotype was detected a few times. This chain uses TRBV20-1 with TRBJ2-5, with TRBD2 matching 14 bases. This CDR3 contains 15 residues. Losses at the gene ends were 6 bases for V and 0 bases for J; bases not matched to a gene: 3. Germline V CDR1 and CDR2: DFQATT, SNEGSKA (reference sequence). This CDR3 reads CSAQGLAGDQETQYF. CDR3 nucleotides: TGCAGTGCCCAGGGACTAGCGGGGGACCAAGAGACCCAGTACTTC.

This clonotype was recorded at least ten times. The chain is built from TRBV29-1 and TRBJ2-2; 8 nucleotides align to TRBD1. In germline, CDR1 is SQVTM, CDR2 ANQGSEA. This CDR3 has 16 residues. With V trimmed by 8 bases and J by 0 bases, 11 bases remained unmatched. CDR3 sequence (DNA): TGCAGCATGAGGACAGGGCACCTCGCGAACACCGGGGAGCTGTTTTTT. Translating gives CSMRTGHLANTGELFF.

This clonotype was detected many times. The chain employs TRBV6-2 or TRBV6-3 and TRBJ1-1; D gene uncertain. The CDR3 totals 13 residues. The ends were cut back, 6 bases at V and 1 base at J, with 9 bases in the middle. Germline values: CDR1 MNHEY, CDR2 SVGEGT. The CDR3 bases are TGTGCCAGCAGCCGGACGGAGAACACTGAAGCTTTCTTT. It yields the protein CASSRTENTEAFF.

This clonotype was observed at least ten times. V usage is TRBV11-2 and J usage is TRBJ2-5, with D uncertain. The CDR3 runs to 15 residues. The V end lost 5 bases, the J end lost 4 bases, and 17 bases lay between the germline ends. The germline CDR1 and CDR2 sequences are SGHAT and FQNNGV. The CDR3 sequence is CASSPRRSVGETQYF. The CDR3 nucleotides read TGTGCCAGCAGCCCCAGACGGTCCGTGGGAGAGACCCAGTACTTC.

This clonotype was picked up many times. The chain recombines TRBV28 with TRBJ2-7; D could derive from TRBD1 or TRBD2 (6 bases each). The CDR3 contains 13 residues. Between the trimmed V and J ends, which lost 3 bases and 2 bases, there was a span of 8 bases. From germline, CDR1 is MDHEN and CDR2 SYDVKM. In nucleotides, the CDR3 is TGTGCCAGCAGTTTGGGGGGCACCTACGAGCAGTACTTC. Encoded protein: CASSLGGTYEQYF.

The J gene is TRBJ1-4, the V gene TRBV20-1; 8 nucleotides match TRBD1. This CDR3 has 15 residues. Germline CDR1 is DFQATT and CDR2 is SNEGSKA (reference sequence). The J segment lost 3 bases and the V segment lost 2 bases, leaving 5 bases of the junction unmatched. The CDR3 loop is CSARHQGASNEKLFF. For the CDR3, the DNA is TGCAGTGCTAGACACCAGGGGGCGTCTAATGAAAAACTGTTTTTT.

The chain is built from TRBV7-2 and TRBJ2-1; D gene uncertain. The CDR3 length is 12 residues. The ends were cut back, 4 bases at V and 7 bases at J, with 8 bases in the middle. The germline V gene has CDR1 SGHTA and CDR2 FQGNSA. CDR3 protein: CASSSRVNEQFF. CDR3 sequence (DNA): TGTGCCAGCAGCTCTAGGGTGAATGAGCAGTTCTTC.

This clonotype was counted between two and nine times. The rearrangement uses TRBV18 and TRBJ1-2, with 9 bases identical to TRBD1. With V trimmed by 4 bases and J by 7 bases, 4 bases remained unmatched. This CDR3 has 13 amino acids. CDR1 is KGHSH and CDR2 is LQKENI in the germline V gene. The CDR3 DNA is TGTGCCAGCTCACGGGACAGGGATTTTGGCTACACCTTC. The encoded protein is CASSRDRDFGYTF.

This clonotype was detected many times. The DNA of the CDR3 is TGTGCCAGCAGTGATACGTGGGCCAACGTCCTGACTTTC. It codes for CASSDTWANVLTF. The chain links TRBV12-3 or TRBV12-4 to TRBJ2-6; no definite D call. The length of the CDR3 is 13 residues. V shed 5 bases and J shed 5 bases, with 7 bases lying between them.

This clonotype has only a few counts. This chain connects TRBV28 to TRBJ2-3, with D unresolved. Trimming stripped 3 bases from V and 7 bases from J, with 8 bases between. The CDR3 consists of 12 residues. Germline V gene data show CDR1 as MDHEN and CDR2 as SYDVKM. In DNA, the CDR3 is TGTGCCAGCAGTTTTTCGTCTCATACGCAGTATTTT. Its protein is CASSFSSHTQYF.